The source of this TCR beta chain is a study of blood T cell repertoires in COVID-19. Losses at the gene ends were 8 bases for V and 4 bases for J; bases not matched to a gene: 3. Germline V CDR1 and CDR2: LNHDA, SQIVND (reference sequence). The CDR3 extends over 12 amino acids. The data were produced by immunoSEQ multiplex PCR, yet TCRdb's version contains in-frame clones alone and is incomplete. This table has nearly 15,000 clones, more than 80% appearing once. The chain couples TRBV19 to TRBJ1-2; 8 bases fit TRBD1. Sequenced: peripheral blood. This sequence originates from a human donor in a cohort sampled during active COVID-19. CDR3 DNA: TGTGCCAGTTCAACAGGGGGCTATGGCTACACCTTC. Protein product: CASSTGGYGYTF.